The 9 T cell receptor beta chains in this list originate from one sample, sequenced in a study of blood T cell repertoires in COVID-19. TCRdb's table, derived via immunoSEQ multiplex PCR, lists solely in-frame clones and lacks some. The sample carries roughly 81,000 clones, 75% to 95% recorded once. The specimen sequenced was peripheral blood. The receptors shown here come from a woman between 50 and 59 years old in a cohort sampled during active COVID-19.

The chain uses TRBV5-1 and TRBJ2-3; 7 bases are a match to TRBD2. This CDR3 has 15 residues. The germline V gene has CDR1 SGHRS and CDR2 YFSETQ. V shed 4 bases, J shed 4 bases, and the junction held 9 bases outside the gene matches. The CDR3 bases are TGCGCCAGCAGCGCCGGTTCGGGGAGGGCAGATACGCAGTATTTT. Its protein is CASSAGSGRADTQYF.

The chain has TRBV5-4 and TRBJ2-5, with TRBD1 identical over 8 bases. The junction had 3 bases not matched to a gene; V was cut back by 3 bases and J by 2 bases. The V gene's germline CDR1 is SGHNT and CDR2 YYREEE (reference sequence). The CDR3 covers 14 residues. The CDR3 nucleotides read TGTGCCAGCAGCTGGACAGGGTATCAAGAGACCCAGTACTTC. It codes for CASSWTGYQETQYF.

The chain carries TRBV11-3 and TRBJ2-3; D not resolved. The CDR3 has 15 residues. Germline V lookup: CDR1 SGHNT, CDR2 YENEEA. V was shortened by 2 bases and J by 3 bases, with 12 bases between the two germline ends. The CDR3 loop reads CASSLSLTGTDTQYF. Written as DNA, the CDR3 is TGTGCCAGCAGCTTATCTCTAACCGGGACAGATACGCAGTATTTT.

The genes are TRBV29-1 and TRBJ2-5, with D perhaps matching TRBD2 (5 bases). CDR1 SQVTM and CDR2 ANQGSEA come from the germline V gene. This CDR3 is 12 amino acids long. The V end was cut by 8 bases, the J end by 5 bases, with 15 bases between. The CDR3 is CSLTTGGETQYF. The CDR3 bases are TGCAGCTTAACCACCGGCGGGGAGACCCAGTACTTC.

The CDR3 is CASSLVDGLAKNIQYF. The CDR3 DNA reads as TGTGCCAGCAGCTTAGTCGACGGACTAGCCAAAAACATTCAGTACTTC. J is TRBJ2-4 and V is TRBV7-2, with D tentatively TRBD2 (5 bases). Germline CDR1 and CDR2: SGHTA and FQGNSA. The ends were cut back, 1 base at V and 0 bases at J, with 10 bases in the middle. CDR3 length: 16 amino acids.

Here the CDR3 reads CASSRTQGAGTGELFF. CDR3 sequence (DNA): TGCGCCAGCAGCCGGACCCAGGGGGCAGGCACCGGGGAGCTGTTTTTT. The chain is built from TRBV5-1 and TRBJ2-2, with 8 bases fitting TRBD1. Germline-derived CDR1 and CDR2 are SGHRS and YFSETQ. V shed 4 bases and J 4 bases; nucleotides not matched to a gene: 9. The CDR3 is 16 amino acids.

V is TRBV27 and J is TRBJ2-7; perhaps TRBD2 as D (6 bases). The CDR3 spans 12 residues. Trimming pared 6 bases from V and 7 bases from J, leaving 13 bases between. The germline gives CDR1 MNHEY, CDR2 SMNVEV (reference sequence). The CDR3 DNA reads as TGTGCCAGCAGCCTGTCCGGGAGAGAGCAGTACTTC. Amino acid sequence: CASSLSGREQYF.

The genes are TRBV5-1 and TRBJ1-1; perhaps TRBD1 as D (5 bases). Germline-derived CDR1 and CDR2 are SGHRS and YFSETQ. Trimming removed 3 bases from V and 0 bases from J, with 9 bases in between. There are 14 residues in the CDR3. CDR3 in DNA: TGCGCCAGCAGCTCAGGGTCCATGAACACTGAAGCTTTCTTT. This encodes CASSSGSMNTEAFF. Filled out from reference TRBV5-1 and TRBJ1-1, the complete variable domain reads KAGVTQTPRYLIKTRGQQVTLSCSPISGHRSVSWYQQTPGQGLQFLFEYFSETQRNKGNFPGRFSGRQFSNSRSEMNVSTLELGDSALYLCASSSGSMNTEAFFGQGTRLTVV.

DNA for the CDR3: TGTGCCAGCAGCCGGACAGGGGTCGTCACTGAAGCTTTCTTT. The encoded protein is CASSRTGVVTEAFF. This chain links TRBV3-1 (or the pseudogene TRBV3-2) with TRBJ1-1; 9 bases are a match to TRBD1. J gave up 4 bases and V 4 bases, and 4 bases lay outside the gene matches. Germline V gives CDR1 LGHDT, CDR2 YNNKEL (reference sequence). The CDR3 runs 14 residues.